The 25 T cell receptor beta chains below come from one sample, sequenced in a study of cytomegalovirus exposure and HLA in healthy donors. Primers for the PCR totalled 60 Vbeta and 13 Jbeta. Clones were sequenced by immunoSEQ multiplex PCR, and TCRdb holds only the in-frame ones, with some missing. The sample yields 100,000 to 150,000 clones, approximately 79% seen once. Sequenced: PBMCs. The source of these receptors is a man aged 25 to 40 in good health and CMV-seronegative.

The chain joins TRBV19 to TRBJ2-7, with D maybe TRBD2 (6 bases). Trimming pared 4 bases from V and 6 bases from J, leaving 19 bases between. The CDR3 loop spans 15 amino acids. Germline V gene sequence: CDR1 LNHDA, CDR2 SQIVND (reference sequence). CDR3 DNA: TGTGCCAGTAGTAGGGGACTCAATCAGAAGTCCGAGCAGTACTTC. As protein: CASSRGLNQKSEQYF.

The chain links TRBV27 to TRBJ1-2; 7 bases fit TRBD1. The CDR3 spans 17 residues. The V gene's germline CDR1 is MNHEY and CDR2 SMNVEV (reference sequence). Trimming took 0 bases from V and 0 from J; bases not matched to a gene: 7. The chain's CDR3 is CASSLSHRGLTNYGYTF. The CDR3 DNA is TGTGCCAGCAGTTTATCGCACAGGGGCTTAACTAACTATGGCTACACCTTC.

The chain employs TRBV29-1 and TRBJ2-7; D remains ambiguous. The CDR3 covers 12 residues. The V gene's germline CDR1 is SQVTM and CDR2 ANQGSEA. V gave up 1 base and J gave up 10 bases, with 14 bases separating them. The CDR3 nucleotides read TGCAGCGTTGAAGTGTGGTCGGGTAGTCAGTACTTC. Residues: CSVEVWSGSQYF.

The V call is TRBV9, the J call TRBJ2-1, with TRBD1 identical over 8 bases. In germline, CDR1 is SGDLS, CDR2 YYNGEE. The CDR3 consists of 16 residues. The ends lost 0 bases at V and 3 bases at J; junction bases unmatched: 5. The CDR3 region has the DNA TGTGCCAGCAGCGTAGCTTCCGGACAGGGCTACAATGAGCAGTTCTTC. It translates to CASSVASGQGYNEQFF.

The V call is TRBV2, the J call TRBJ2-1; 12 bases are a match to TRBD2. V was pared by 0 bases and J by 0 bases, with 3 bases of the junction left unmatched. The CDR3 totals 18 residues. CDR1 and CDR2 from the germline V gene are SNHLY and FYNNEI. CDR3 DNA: TGTGCCAGCAGTGAAGCTCTAGCGGGGGGGTCCTCCTACAATGAGCAGTTCTTC. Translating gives CASSEALAGGSSYNEQFF.

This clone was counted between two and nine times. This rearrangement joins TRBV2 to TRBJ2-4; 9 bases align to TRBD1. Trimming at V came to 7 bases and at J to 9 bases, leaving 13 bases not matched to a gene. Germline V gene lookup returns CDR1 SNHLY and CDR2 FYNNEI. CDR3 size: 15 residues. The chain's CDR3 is CASNERGTGLGIQYF. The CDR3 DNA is TGTGCCAGCAACGAAAGAGGGACAGGGCTAGGCATTCAGTACTTC.

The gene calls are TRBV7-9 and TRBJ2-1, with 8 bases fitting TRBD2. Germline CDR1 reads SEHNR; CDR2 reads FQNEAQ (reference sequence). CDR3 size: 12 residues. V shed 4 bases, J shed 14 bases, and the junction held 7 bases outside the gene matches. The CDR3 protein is CASSSRSGVEFF. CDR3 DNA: TGTGCCAGCAGCTCCCGTAGCGGGGTGGAGTTCTTC.

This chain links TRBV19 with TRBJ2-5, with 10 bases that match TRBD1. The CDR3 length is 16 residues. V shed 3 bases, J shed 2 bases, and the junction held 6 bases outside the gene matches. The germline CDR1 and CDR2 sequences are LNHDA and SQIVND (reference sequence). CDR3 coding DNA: TGTGCCAGTAGTATCGGGGGGACAGGGGCACAAGAGACCCAGTACTTC. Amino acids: CASSIGGTGAQETQYF.

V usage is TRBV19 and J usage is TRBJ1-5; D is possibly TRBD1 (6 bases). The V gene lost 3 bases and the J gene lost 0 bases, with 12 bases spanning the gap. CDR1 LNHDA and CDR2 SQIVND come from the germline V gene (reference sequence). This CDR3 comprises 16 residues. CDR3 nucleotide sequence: TGTGCCAGTAGTATTTACGGGGGGCGTAGCAATCAGCCCCAGCATTTT. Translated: CASSIYGGRSNQPQHF.

The chain's CDR3 is CASSFGTGKTGELFF. In DNA, the CDR3 is TGTGCCAGCAGTTTTGGGACAGGGAAGACCGGGGAGCTGTTTTTT. The chain links TRBV27 to TRBJ2-2; 9 bases line up with TRBD1. Germline CDR1 reads MNHEY; CDR2 reads SMNVEV (reference sequence). CDR3 length: 15 residues. The V segment lost 3 bases and the J segment 5 bases; nucleotides outside the gene matches: 4.

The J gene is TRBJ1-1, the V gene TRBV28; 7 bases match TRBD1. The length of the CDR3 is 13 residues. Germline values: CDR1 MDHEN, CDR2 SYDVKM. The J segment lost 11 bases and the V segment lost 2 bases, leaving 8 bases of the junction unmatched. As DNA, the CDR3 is TGTGCCAGCAGTTTAAGGGACAGAAGTTGGGCTTTCTTT. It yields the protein CASSLRDRSWAFF.

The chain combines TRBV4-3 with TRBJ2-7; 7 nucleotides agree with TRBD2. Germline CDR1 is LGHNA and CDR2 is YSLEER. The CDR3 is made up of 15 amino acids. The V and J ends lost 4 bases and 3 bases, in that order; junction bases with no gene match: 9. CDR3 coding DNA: TGCGCCAGCAGCCCGGGGAGGGGCCCGGGCTACGAGCAGTACTTC. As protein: CASSPGRGPGYEQYF.

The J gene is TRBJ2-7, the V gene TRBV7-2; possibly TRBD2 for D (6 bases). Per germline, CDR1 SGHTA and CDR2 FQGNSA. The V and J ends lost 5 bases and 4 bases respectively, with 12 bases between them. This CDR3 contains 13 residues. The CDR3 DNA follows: TGTGCCAGCAGCCCCTGGGGGGTTTACGAGCAGTACTTC. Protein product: CASSPWGVYEQYF.

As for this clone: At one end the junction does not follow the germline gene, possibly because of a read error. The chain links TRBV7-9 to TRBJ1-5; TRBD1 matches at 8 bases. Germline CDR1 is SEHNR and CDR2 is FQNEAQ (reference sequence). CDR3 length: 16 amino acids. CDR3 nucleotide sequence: TGTTCCAGCAGCTTATTCTCAGGGGGCGAAGGTCAGCCCCAGCATTTT. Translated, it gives CSSSLFSGGEGQPQHF.

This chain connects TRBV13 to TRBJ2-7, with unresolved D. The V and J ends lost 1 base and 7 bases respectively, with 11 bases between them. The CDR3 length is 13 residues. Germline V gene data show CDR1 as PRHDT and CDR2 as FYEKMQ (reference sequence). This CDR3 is CASSLALKFEQYF. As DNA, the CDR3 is TGTGCCAGCAGCTTAGCACTGAAATTTGAGCAGTACTTC.

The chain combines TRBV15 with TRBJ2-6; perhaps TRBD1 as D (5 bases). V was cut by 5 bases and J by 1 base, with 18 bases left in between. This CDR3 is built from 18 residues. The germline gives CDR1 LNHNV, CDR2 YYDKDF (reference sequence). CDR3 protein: CATSPTAITYSGANVLTF. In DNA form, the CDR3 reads TGTGCCACCAGCCCGACAGCCATCACCTATTCTGGGGCCAACGTCCTGACTTTC. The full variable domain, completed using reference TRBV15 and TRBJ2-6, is DAMVIQNPRYQVTQFGKPVTLSCSQTLNHNVMYWYQQKSSQAPKLLFHYYDKDFNNEADTPDNFQSRRPNTSFCFLDIRSPGLGDTAMYLCATSPTAITYSGANVLTFGAGSRLTVL.

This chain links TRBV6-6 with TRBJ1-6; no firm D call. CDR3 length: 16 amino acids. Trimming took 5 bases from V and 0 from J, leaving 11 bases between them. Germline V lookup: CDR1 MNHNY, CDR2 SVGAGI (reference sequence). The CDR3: CASSPISGSYNSPLHF. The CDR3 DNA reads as TGTGCCAGCAGTCCTATCTCCGGCTCCTATAATTCACCCCTCCACTTT.

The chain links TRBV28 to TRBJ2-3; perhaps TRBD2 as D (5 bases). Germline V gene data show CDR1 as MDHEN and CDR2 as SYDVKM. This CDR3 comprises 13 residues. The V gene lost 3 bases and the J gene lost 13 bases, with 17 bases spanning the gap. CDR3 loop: CASSLPARPREYF. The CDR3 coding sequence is TGTGCCAGCAGTTTGCCCGCCCGGCCGCGGGAGTATTTT.

Here the CDR3 DNA reads TGTGCCAGCAGCGCGCCGGGATTTATCCAAGAGACCCAGTACTTC. It is translated as CASSAPGFIQETQYF. The rearrangement uses TRBV7-9 and TRBJ2-5, with D possibly matching TRBD2 (5 bases). CDR1 is SEHNR and CDR2 is FQNEAQ in the germline V gene (reference sequence). The V and J ends lost 5 bases and 1 base respectively, with 14 bases between them. This CDR3 comprises 15 residues.

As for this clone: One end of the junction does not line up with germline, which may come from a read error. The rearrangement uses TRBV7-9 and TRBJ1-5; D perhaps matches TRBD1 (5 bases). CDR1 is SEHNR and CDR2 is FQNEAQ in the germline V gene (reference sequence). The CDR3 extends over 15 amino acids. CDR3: CSSSWGGSSGQPQHF. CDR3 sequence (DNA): TGTTCCAGCAGCTGGGGGGGTTCCTCAGGTCAGCCCCAGCATTTT.

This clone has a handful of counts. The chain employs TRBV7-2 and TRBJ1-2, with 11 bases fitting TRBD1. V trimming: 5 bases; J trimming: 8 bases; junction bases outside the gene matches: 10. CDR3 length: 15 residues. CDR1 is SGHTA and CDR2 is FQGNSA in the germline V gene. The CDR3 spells CASSRDGQGARGYTF. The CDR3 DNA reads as TGTGCCAGCAGCCGCGATGGACAGGGGGCGCGCGGCTACACCTTC. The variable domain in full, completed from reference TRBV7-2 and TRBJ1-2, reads GAGVSQSPSNKVTEKGKDVELRCDPISGHTALYWYRQSLGQGLEFLIYFQGNSAPDKSGLPSDRFSAERTGGSVSTLTIQRTQQEDSAVYLCASSRDGQGARGYTFGSGTRLTVV.

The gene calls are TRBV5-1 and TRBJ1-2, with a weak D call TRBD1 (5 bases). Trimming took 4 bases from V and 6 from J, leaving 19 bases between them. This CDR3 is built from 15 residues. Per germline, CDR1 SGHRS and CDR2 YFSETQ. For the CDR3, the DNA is TGCGCCAGCAGCGGAATTGGCAGCGAAGGGGATGGCTACACCTTC. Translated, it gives CASSGIGSEGDGYTF.

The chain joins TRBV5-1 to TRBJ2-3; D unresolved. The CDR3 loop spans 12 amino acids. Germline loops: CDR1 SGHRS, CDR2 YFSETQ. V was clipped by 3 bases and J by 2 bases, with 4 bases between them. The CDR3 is CASSSYTDTQYF. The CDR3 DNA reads TGCGCCAGCAGCTCCTACACAGATACGCAGTATTTT.

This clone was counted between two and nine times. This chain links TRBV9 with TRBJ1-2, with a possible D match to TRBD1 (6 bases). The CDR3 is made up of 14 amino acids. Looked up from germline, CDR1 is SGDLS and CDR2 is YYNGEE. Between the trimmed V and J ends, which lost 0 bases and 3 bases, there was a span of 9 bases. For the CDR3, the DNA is TGTGCCAGCAGCGTAGATCCAGGGGACTATGGCTACACCTTC. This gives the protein CASSVDPGDYGYTF.

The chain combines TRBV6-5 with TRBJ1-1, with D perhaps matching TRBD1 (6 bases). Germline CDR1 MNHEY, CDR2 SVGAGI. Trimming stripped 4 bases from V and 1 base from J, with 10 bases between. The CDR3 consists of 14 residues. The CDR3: CASSWGRANTEAFF. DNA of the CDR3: TGTGCCAGCAGTTGGGGGCGCGCGAACACTGAAGCTTTCTTT.